Here is one TCR beta chain with its context. Its matching antigen is unknown. This sample is part of a study of siplizumab effects on memory and regulatory T cells. There are 14 residues in the CDR3. Germline CDR1 reads MNHNS; CDR2 reads SASEGT. V gave up 7 bases and J gave up 7 bases, with 17 bases separating them. Profiled with immunoSEQ multiplex PCR; TCRdb holds only in-frame clones, not every one. The sample yields over 50,000 clones, 83% seen once. Study observations and caveats: Among mappable alloreactive CD4+ clones, the Treg-derived fraction averaged roughly 70% with siplizumab versus approximately 26% in controls. It seemed that naive T cells were more diverse than memory cells and were major contributors to the alloresponse.

This sequence joins TRBV6-1 and TRBJ1-5, with D possibly being TRBD1 (5 bases). Material for sequencing was memory CD4+ T cells sorted from blood. The source of this sequence is a human donor in good health. The chain's CDR3 is CASTNGGFTQPQHF. CDR3 coding DNA: TGTGCCAGCACCAATGGGGGGTTTACGCAGCCCCAGCATTTT.